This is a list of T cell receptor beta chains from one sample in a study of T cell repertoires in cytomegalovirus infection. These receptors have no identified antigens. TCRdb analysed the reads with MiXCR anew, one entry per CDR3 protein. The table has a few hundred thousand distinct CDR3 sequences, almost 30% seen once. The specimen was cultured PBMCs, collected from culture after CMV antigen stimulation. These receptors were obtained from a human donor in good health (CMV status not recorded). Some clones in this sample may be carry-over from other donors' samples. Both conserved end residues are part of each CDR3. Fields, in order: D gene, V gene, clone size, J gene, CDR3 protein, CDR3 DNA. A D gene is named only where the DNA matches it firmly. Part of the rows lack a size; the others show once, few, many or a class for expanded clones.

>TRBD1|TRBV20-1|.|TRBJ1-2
CSASSVRGNYGYTF
TGCAGTGCTTCGTCGGTCAGGGGGAACTATGGCTACACCTTC
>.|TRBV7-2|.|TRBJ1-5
CASSSTVRDQPQHF
TGTGCCAGCAGCTCGACAGTCCGCGATCAGCCCCAGCATTTT
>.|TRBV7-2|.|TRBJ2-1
CASSLQAVRDEQFF
TGTGCCAGCAGCTTGCAGGCTGTGAGGGATGAGCAGTTCTTC
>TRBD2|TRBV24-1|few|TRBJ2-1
CATSDGTSGKNEQFF
TGTGCCACCAGCGATGGGACTAGCGGGAAGAATGAGCAGTTCTTC
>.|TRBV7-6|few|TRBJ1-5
CASSSPGSYQPQHF
TGTGCCAGCAGCTCACCAGGGAGTTATCAGCCCCAGCATTTT
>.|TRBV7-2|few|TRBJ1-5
CASSLATGINQPQHF
TGTGCCAGCAGCTTAGCGACAGGAATCAATCAGCCCCAGCATTTT
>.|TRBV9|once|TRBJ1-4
CASSVEWVTAKTATNEKLFF
TGTGCCAGCAGCGTAGAGTGGGTGACAGCGAAGACCGCAACTAATGAAAAACTGTTTTTT
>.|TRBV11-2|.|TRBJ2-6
CASGRGRGMDGANVLTF
TGTGCCAGCGGGCGGGGCAGGGGTATGGATGGGGCCAACGTCCTGACTTTC
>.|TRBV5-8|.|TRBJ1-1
CASSLAGPDTEAFF
TGTGCCAGCAGCTTGGCAGGCCCTGACACTGAAGCTTTCTTT
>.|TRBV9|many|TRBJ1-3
CASSPRTLGLSSGNTIYF
TGTGCCAGCAGCCCTCGAACGTTAGGGCTGTCCTCTGGAAACACCATATATTTT
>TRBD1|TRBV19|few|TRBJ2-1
CASTPTGHVSNEQFF
TGTGCCAGTACCCCGACAGGGCACGTTTCCAATGAGCAGTTCTTC
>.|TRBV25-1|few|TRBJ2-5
CASSDGVPRGETQYF
TGTGCCAGCAGTGACGGGGTGCCCCGAGGAGAGACCCAGTACTTC
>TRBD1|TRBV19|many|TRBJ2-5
CASSFDRDEETQYF
TGTGCCAGTTCCTTTGACAGGGACGAAGAGACCCAGTACTTC
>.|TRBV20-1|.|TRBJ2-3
CSARGAGGNTDTQYF
TGCAGTGCTAGGGGGGCAGGAGGAAACACAGATACGCAGTATTTT
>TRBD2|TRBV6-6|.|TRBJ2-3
CASSALLAGGGDTQYF
TGTGCCAGCAGTGCCCTACTAGCGGGAGGGGGCGATACGCAGTATTTT
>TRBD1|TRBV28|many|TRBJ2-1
CASSSTGVGAYNEQFF
TGTGCCAGCAGTTCCACAGGGGTCGGAGCCTACAATGAGCAGTTCTTC
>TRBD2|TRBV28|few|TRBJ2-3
CASSSLIAGGADTQYF
TGTGCCAGCAGTTCCCTGATAGCGGGAGGGGCAGATACGCAGTATTTT
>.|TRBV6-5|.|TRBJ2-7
CASSYSSGGRYEQYF
TGTGCCAGCAGTTACTCATCGGGGGGCAGGTACGAGCAGTACTTC
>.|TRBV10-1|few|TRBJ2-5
CASSPSLGKGETQYF
TGCGCCAGCAGCCCGAGTTTAGGGAAGGGAGAGACCCAGTACTTC
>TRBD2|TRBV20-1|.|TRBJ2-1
CSQSGTSGGARINEQFF
TGCAGTCAGTCGGGGACTAGCGGGGGGGCAAGGATCAATGAGCAGTTCTTC
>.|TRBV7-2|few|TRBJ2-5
CASSQRRGVETQYF
TGTGCCAGCAGCCAGAGGAGGGGAGTGGAGACCCAGTACTTC
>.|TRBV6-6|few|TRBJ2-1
CASSSTAYNEQFF
TGTGCCAGCAGTTCCACCGCCTACAATGAGCAGTTCTTC
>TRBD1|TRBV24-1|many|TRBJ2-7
CATSDNRGNREQYF
TGTGCCACCAGTGATAACAGGGGTAATCGCGAGCAGTACTTC
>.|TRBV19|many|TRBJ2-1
CASSLGGRRLSEQFF
TGTGCCAGTAGTTTAGGTGGGCGCAGGTTATCAGAGCAGTTCTTC
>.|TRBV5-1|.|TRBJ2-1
CASSLDQVGDYNEQFF
TGCGCCAGCAGCTTGGACCAAGTGGGTGACTACAATGAGCAGTTCTTC
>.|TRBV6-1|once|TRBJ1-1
CASSETQGAFF
TGTGCCAGCAGTGAAACGCAGGGAGCTTTCTTT
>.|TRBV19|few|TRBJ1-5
CASSRRADNQPQHF
TGTGCCAGTAGCCGGAGGGCGGACAATCAGCCCCAGCATTTT
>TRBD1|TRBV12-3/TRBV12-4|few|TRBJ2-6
CASSGQGVGNVLTF
TGTGCCAGCAGCGGACAGGGAGTAGGGAACGTCCTGACTTTC
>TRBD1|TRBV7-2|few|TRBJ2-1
CASSFPGTGGNEQFF
TGTGCCAGCAGCTTCCCCGGGACAGGGGGAAATGAGCAGTTCTTC
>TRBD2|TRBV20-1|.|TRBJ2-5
CRGTAGGLQETQYF
TGCAGAGGGACGGCGGGGGGTCTCCAAGAGACCCAGTACTTC